These T cell receptor beta chains were read from a single sample in a study of blood T cell repertoires in COVID-19. TCRdb's table, derived via immunoSEQ multiplex PCR, lists solely in-frame clones and lacks some. The table records fewer than 200,000 clones, 60% to 85% of them present only once. Material: peripheral blood. The receptor set was obtained from a woman aged 50 to 60 with active or convalescent COVID-19. The CDR3 runs from the conserved cysteine through the conserved F or W. A D gene is named only where the DNA matches it firmly. Clone size is stated in some rows and not others, as once, few, many or a class when expanded.

J	size	V	D	CDR3	DNA
TRBJ2-3	NA	TRBV18	TRBD2	CASSPLREGLTDTQYF	TGTGCCAGCTCCCCGTTGCGGGAGGGCCTCACAGATACGCAGTATTTT
TRBJ2-4	NA	TRBV6-5	TRBD1	CASERTGAAKNIQYF	TGTGCCAGCGAAAGGACAGGGGCAGCCAAAAACATTCAGTACTTC
TRBJ2-7	once	TRBV3-1/TRBV3-2	TRBD2	CASSPPGSGRGEQYF	TGTGCCAGCAGCCCCCCCGGTAGCGGGAGGGGCGAGCAGTACTTC
TRBJ1-4	NA	TRBV6-2/TRBV6-3	TRBD1	CASSLTGANEKLFF	TGTGCCAGCAGTCTAACAGGGGCTAATGAAAAACTGTTTTTT
TRBJ1-5	NA	TRBV4-3	NA	CASSQDAGGNQPQHF	TGCGCCAGCAGCCAAGATGCCGGGGGCAATCAGCCCCAGCATTTT
TRBJ1-5	NA	TRBV7-9	NA	CASSLAIGQYNQPQHF	TGTGCCAGCAGCTTAGCGATCGGACAGTACAATCAGCCCCAGCATTTT
TRBJ1-4	NA	TRBV30	NA	CAWSRGGSNEKLFF	TGTGCCTGGAGTCGCGGAGGGTCTAATGAAAAACTGTTTTTT
TRBJ2-1	NA	TRBV6-2/TRBV6-3	TRBD1	CASSLGQEYNEQFF	TGTGCCAGCAGTCTCGGACAGGAATACAATGAGCAGTTCTTC
TRBJ2-5	NA	TRBV7-2	TRBD1	CASSLAGTGGSGETQYF	TGTGCCAGCAGCTTAGCGGGGACAGGGGGTAGTGGAGAGACCCAGTACTTC
TRBJ1-2	NA	TRBV21-1	NA	CASSPRTGVVYGYTF	TGTGCCAGCAGCCCCCGGACAGGGGTGGTCTATGGCTACACCTTC
TRBJ2-7	NA	TRBV18	TRBD1	CASSPSQGAYEQYF	TGTGCCAGCTCACCAAGCCAGGGGGCCTACGAGCAGTACTTC
TRBJ1-2	NA	TRBV5-1	NA	CASSLGFGESNYGYTF	TGCGCCAGCAGCTTGGGTTTCGGGGAGTCTAACTATGGCTACACCTTC
TRBJ2-2	NA	TRBV28	TRBD1	CASSPWTGTGELFF	TGTGCCAGCAGTCCGTGGACAGGCACCGGGGAGCTGTTTTTT
TRBJ2-2	NA	TRBV28	NA	CASLGDTGELFF	TGTGCCAGTCTCGGGGACACCGGGGAGCTGTTTTTT
TRBJ1-2	NA	TRBV4-3	TRBD1	CASRRDSTYTF	TGCGCCAGCAGAAGGGACAGCACCTACACCTTC
TRBJ2-5	NA	TRBV19	TRBD1	CASSTGGSQETQYF	TGTGCCAGTAGTACAGGGGGAAGTCAAGAGACCCAGTACTTC
TRBJ2-1	few	TRBV10-3	NA	CAISEKGGWANEQFF	TGTGCCATCAGTGAGAAAGGTGGGTGGGCCAATGAGCAGTTCTTC
TRBJ2-1	NA	TRBV27	NA	CASSLLGGSYNEQFF	TGTGCCAGCAGTTTATTGGGAGGATCCTACAATGAGCAGTTCTTC
TRBJ1-2	many	TRBV7-3	NA	CASSLRGQGTGYTF	TGTGCCAGCAGCTTAAGAGGCCAGGGGACCGGCTACACCTTC
TRBJ2-3	few	TRBV7-3	NA	CASSLSDLATDTQYF	TGTGCCAGCAGCTTAAGTGATCTGGCCACAGATACGCAGTATTTT
TRBJ2-7	NA	TRBV19	TRBD2	CASSSRTSGSFYEQYF	TGTGCCAGTAGTAGCCGGACTAGCGGGAGTTTCTACGAGCAGTACTTC
TRBJ2-1	NA	TRBV27	TRBD2	CASSQNGGGRNEQFF	TGTGCCAGCAGCCAAAACGGGGGGGGTCGGAATGAGCAGTTCTTC
TRBJ1-1	few	TRBV4-3	NA	CASSQRGAGDTEAFF	TGCGCCAGCAGCCAAAGGGGGGCGGGGGACACTGAAGCTTTCTTT
TRBJ1-5	NA	TRBV19	NA	CASSSRQSHQPQHF	TGTGCCAGTAGTTCTAGACAGTCCCATCAGCCCCAGCATTTT
TRBJ2-2	NA	TRBV19	TRBD2	CASIRSGGAKRTGELFF	TGTGCCAGTATACGTAGCGGGGGGGCCAAAAGGACCGGGGAGCTGTTTTTT